This TCR beta chain is from a study of T cell clonality in common variable immunodeficiency. General observations from the study: CVID subjects showed higher TCRbeta clonality than healthy controls. Compared with controls, CVID subjects had fewer shared TCRbeta clones. Patient heterogeneity in the CVID cohort limited correlations between repertoire features and clinical complications. Common variable immunodeficiency TCR beta sequences reportedly had fewer deletions and N-nucleotide insertions.

In this sample, this clone turned up many times. The target antigen is unknown. The read ends 3 residues early relative to the CDR3; the germline J gene fills the gap. Only in-frame clones appear in the TCRdb table, and some are missing; sequencing was by immunoSEQ multiplex PCR. Found here are around 50,000 clones, no singletons; the ten largest cover about 1.7%. The CDR3 sequence is 14 residues long. V was clipped by 6 bases and J by 7 bases; unmatched bases: 7. The germline gives CDR1 SNHLY, CDR2 FYNNEI. The rearrangement links TRBV2 to TRBJ2-4; 9 nucleotides agree with TRBD2. This clonotype was obtained from a person aged 18 to 75 in good health. Sequencing input: peripheral blood mononuclear cells. The sequenced part of the CDR3 DNA is TGTGCCAGCAGGCGGGGGGGCGACGCGAACATT. This sequence encodes CASRRGGDANI. The full-length CDR3 reads as CASRRGGDANIQYF.